Described below is a single T cell receptor beta chain sequence and its context. The target antigen is unknown. The sample is drawn from a study of cytomegalovirus exposure and HLA in healthy donors. General observations from the study: Relative to equally common others, HLA-associated TCR beta chains showed greater clonal expansion in a later analysis. Sequencing likely produced, as an artifact, a cluster of highly shared sequence variants. The study put 160 or so TCR beta chains on its list as cytomegalovirus-associated. Donors were assumed by presence/absence analyses to have roughly uniform sequencing depth.

PCR used 60 Vbeta primers and 13 Jbeta primers. Libraries were prepared by immunoSEQ multiplex PCR; TCRdb keeps only in-frame clonotypes and omits some of them. The repertoire consists of some 110,000 clones, with about 80% occurring once and the leading ten covering roughly 3.5%. Germline V CDR1 and CDR2: SGHTA, FQGNSA. This CDR3 is built from 17 residues. J was trimmed by 6 bases and V by 3 bases; bases with no gene match: 11. The chain employs TRBV7-2 and TRBJ2-1; 10 bases fit TRBD2. The TCR was taken from a man aged 40-55 years in good health and CMV-seronegative. The specimen sequenced was PBMCs. As DNA, the CDR3 is TGTGCCAGCAGCTTTACTAGCGGGGTCCGTGTTTTCAATGAGCAGTTCTTC. Translating it yields CASSFTSGVRVFNEQFF.